The present T cell receptor beta chain was sequenced within a study of blood T cell repertoires in COVID-19. Looking at the study overall: Acute and convalescent COVID-19 specimens originated in the United States, Italy and Spain. T cells, B-cell-depleted T cells, or PBMCs provided the cDNA or gDNA that served as material.

In the authors' methods: Estimation of nucleated cell counts was performed using reference gene primer amplification. Here immunoSEQ multiplex PCR was the method, and the copy in TCRdb shows in-frame clones only, minus some. The D gene and trimming were derived from the DNA, and the V and J assignments and clone size from that table. Seen here are fewer than 75,000 clones, approximately 87% observed once, and the top ten hold approximately 4.4%. Germline CDR1 MGHRA, CDR2 YSYEKL. V lost 1 base and J lost 5; bases outside the gene matches: 3. The CDR3 is made up of 15 amino acids. This clone has only one observation.

The origin of this receptor is a man over 45 with active COVID-19. This chain joins TRBV4-1 and TRBJ2-1; 9 positions agree with TRBD1. The source material was peripheral blood. The CDR3 is CASSQGDRAHNEQFF. For the CDR3, the DNA is TGCGCCAGCAGCCAAGGGGACAGGGCCCACAATGAGCAGTTCTTC.